This T cell receptor (beta chain) was captured by sequencing in a study of spatial heterogeneity in lung cancer. The wider study: There were, on average, more than 9.5 raw-read appearances for each unique TCR and UMI combination.

The time point is: blood at routine non-recurrence follow-up after resection. From the 5' RACE reads, TCRdb called clonotypes with MiXCR, one entry per CDR3 protein. The repertoire includes around 27,000 distinct CDR3 sequences, approximately 5.1% of them detected once, and approximately 24% sits in the top ten. In this sample, this clonotype turned up a few times. V dropped 5 bases and J dropped 1 base, with 6 bases sitting between them. Germline V gene data show CDR1 as MNHNY and CDR2 as SVGAGI (reference sequence). The CDR3 runs to 13 residues. This specimen consisted of PBMCs, obtained at follow-up. The clonotype originates from a female donor with early-stage non-small cell lung cancer. This chain uses TRBV6-6 with TRBJ2-1; tentatively, D is TRBD1 (5 bases). For the CDR3, the DNA is TGTGCCAGCAGTGACAGTTCCTACAATGAGCAGTTCTTC. This sequence encodes CASSDSSYNEQFF.